This T cell receptor (beta chain) was recorded in a study of cytomegalovirus exposure and HLA in healthy donors. PCR involved 60 Vbeta and 13 Jbeta primers. Some clones are missing from TCRdb's copy, which holds only in-frame ones; the method was immunoSEQ multiplex PCR. Here the sample spans 140,000 to 150,000 clones, roughly three fifths being singletons. CDR1 SGHNT and CDR2 YYREEE come from the germline V gene (reference sequence). The CDR3 extends over 15 amino acids. V gave up 2 bases and J gave up 9 bases; unmatched junction bases: 8. The study, taken as a whole, reports: Presence/absence analysis assumed near-uniform sequencing depth across donors. Cytomegalovirus association was assigned to over 150 TCR beta chains. Among TCR beta chains of equal frequency, HLA-associated ones were more clonally expanded in a later analysis.

For this clone: Its specificity is unknown.

The chain employs TRBV5-4 and TRBJ2-1, with 10 nucleotides matching TRBD2. The sequence was collected from a woman aged 55-75 years in good health and CMV-seronegative. The sequenced sample consisted of PBMCs. CDR3 bases: TGTGCCAGCAGCTTAGCTAGCGGGAGCTTGGGTGAGCAGTTCTTC. It encodes CASSLASGSLGEQFF.